This TCR beta chain appears in the sequencing data of a study of metastatic and nonmetastatic thyroid tumors (dated by TCRdb to the early 2020s). A note on the overall study: Repertoires were compared across peripheral blood and tumor or nodule tissue samples from malignant and benign thyroid patients.

The library was built by means of PCR. Sequencing was carried out with an Illumina HiSeq 4000. High-throughput sequencing was used to profile the CDR3 region of the TCR beta-chain in every patient. Concerning the study's data processing: CDR3 differences across clinicopathological groups were used to build a classifier for discriminating distant-metastatic papillary thyroid cancer patients. The Shannon index was used to measure repertoire diversity, and the Morisita-Horn index was used to measure how similar tumor and blood repertoires were. TCRdb itself trimmed the public reads at Q25 with fastp, ran MiXCR and retained productive beta chains. The V and J calls and clone size are TCRdb's, not the authors'. This sample gives about 37,000 clones in total; roughly 13% of them show up just once. Of the sample, 9.5% falls within the top ten clones. What the work shows at the level of the full study, not this receptor alone: TCR beta diversity was reported as significantly higher in malignant tumors than in benign nodules, in both blood and tumor samples.

The germline V gene specifies SQVTM as CDR1 and ANQGSEA as CDR2. The junction carries 13 bases between V and J, which are trimmed by 4 bases and 9 bases respectively. The CDR3 has 13 amino acids, counting the end cysteine and phenylalanine. Only the CDR3 part of the read is kept: 39 bases, read in frame from the first base. No treatment had been received by any patient before thyroid surgery. Using T-cell receptor beta sequencing, the study looked back at clinical samples from patients collected from the early 2010s to the late 2010s. This clone was observed many times. Its recognized antigen is unknown. No qualities accompany the bases; no much larger clone lies one base away.

The specimen sequenced was blood. The origin of this receptor is a female donor with papillary thyroid cancer or a benign thyroid nodule (not recorded which). Some clones in this sample may be carry-over from other donors' samples. The chain employs TRBV29-1 and TRBJ2-6, with TRBD2 as a weak D call on 5 bases. The DNA is TGCAGCGTTGGCGGAGGACCCTACAACGTCCTGACTTTC. Translated, this is CSVGGGPYNVLTF. With all but the CDR3 taken from the reference TRBV29-1 and TRBJ2-6 genes, the full variable domain is: SAVISQKPSRDICQRGTSLTIQCQVDSQVTMMFWYRQQPGQSLTLIATANQGSEATYESGFVIDKFPISRPNLTFSTLTVSNMSPEDSSIYLCSVGGGPYNVLTFGAGSRLTVL.